A single sample gave rise to the 27 T cell receptor beta chains below, sequenced in a study of blood T cell repertoires in COVID-19. Method: immunoSEQ multiplex PCR; TCRdb's copy keeps in-frame clones and lacks some. The data hold 220,000 or so clones, with 84% observed a single time. Sequencing was performed on PBMCs or T cells enriched from blood (not recorded which). The source of these receptors is a woman aged 40 to 50 who had recovered from COVID-19.

The chain employs TRBV9 and TRBJ2-1; 7 bases line up with TRBD2. The CDR3 is 14 residues long. With 1 base clipped from V and 9 bases from J, the junction kept 7 bases outside the gene matches. The germline CDR1 and CDR2 sequences are SGDLS and YYNGEE. CDR3 DNA: TGTGCCAGCAGCGTAACTAGCGATCCAAGTGAGCAGTTCTTC. Encoded protein: CASSVTSDPSEQFF.

The chain employs TRBV29-1 and TRBJ1-1; 7 nucleotides line up with TRBD1. The germline V gene encodes CDR1 SQVTM and CDR2 ANQGSEA. Trimming at V came to 6 bases and at J to 1 base, leaving 11 bases not matched to a gene. The CDR3 has 15 residues. CDR3 sequence: CSVAGGGLANTEAFF. The CDR3 DNA sequence: TGCAGCGTAGCTGGAGGGGGCCTAGCGAACACTGAAGCTTTCTTT.

CDR3 amino acids: CASSQDRVGRERSYEQYF. The CDR3 bases are TGTGCCAGCAGCCAAGATCGTGTTGGGCGGGAACGCTCCTACGAGCAGTACTTC. The chain has TRBV3-1 (or the pseudogene TRBV3-2) and TRBJ2-7; a possible D gene is TRBD2 (6 bases). Trimming took 0 bases from V and 0 from J, leaving 18 bases between them. The CDR3 length is 18 residues. Germline-derived CDR1 and CDR2 are LGHDT and YNNKEL (reference sequence).

The chain's CDR3 is CAWSINLGRLNTEAFF. The CDR3 nucleotides are TGTGCCTGGAGTATTAATCTGGGGCGGCTGAACACTGAAGCTTTCTTT. The V gene is TRBV30, the J gene TRBJ1-1, with TRBD1 as a possible D gene (5 bases). The germline V gene encodes CDR1 GTSNPN and CDR2 SVGIG (reference sequence). Trimming removed 2 bases from V and 0 bases from J, with 16 bases in between. This CDR3 region has 16 residues.

The sample holds one count of this clone. V usage is TRBV5-1 and J usage is TRBJ2-6; D is unresolved. Germline loops: CDR1 SGHRS, CDR2 YFSETQ. The CDR3 is made up of 14 amino acids. Trimming removed 1 base at V and 4 bases at J, with 6 bases between. CDR3 sequence (DNA): TGCGCCAGCAGCTTGTTAATAGGGGCCAACGTCCTGACTTTC. This encodes CASSLLIGANVLTF.

The rearrangement uses TRBV6-5 and TRBJ2-1; tentative D call: TRBD2 (5 bases). This CDR3 spans 13 amino acids. V lost 6 bases, J lost 5 bases, and 11 bases lay in between. Germline V lookup: CDR1 MNHEY, CDR2 SVGAGI. The chain's CDR3 is CASRAEVNNEQFF. The CDR3 bases are TGTGCCAGCAGAGCGGAGGTGAACAATGAGCAGTTCTTC.

This chain uses TRBV7-2 with TRBJ1-5; possible D gene TRBD1, 6 bases. V lost 5 bases to trimming and J lost 4 bases, with 9 bases between them. Germline CDR1 is SGHTA and CDR2 is FQGNSA. The CDR3 contains 13 residues. The CDR3 spells CASSIRGNQPQHF. DNA for the CDR3: TGTGCCAGCAGCATCAGGGGTAATCAGCCCCAGCATTTT.

The V and J genes are TRBV7-8 and TRBJ2-7; 11 bases line up with TRBD2. CDR3 length equals 15 residues. J gave up 0 bases and V 5 bases, and 3 bases lay outside the gene matches. CDR1 is SGHVS, CDR2 FQNEAQ, per germline. CDR3 sequence reads: CASSPTSGSSYEQYF. The CDR3 DNA follows: TGTGCCAGCAGCCCAACTAGCGGGAGCTCCTACGAGCAGTACTTC.

The rearrangement joins TRBV4-3 to TRBJ2-2; tentatively, D is TRBD2 (6 bases). Germline assignment: CDR1 LGHNA and CDR2 YSLEER. The V end lost 3 bases, the J end lost 10 bases, and 18 bases lay between the germline ends. The CDR3 spans 15 residues. The CDR3, as DNA: TGCGCCAGCAGCCAGGCCCGATTCGGGAGCCCGGAGCTGTTTTTT. Protein sequence: CASSQARFGSPELFF.

The V and J genes are TRBV5-1 and TRBJ2-3; 7 nucleotides match TRBD1. The V gene's germline CDR1 is SGHRS and CDR2 YFSETQ. The CDR3 covers 14 residues. V trimming: 0 bases; J trimming: 4 bases; junction bases outside the gene matches: 2. CDR3 region: CASSLGGGADTQYF. In DNA form, the CDR3 reads TGCGCCAGCAGCTTGGGAGGGGGCGCAGATACGCAGTATTTT.

The CDR3 bases are TGTGCCAGCAGCGAGAGGGAGACCCAGTACTTC. It is translated as CASSERETQYF. The rearrangement links TRBV2 to TRBJ2-5; D remains ambiguous. The length of the CDR3 is 11 residues. Looked up from germline, CDR1 is SNHLY and CDR2 is FYNNEI. V was clipped by 6 bases and J by 5 bases, with 7 bases between them.

V usage is TRBV5-4 and J usage is TRBJ1-1; 7 bases match TRBD1. Trimming cost V 5 bases and J 4 bases; bases outside gene matches: 14. Looked up from germline, CDR1 is SGHNT and CDR2 is YYREEE (reference sequence). The CDR3 covers 16 residues. The DNA for the CDR3 is TGTGCCAGCAGTCCCCGGGACAGCCCATCTTCCACTGAAGCTTTCTTT. Its protein product is CASSPRDSPSSTEAFF.

This chain connects TRBV29-1 to TRBJ1-1, with TRBD1 identical over 10 bases. Looked up from germline, CDR1 is SQVTM and CDR2 is ANQGSEA. Trimming cost V 7 bases and J 6 bases; bases outside gene matches: 5. The CDR3 is made up of 12 amino acids. The CDR3 is CSAGQGVAEAFF. DNA for the CDR3: TGCAGCGCCGGACAGGGGGTAGCTGAAGCTTTCTTT. Combining the CDR3 with reference TRBV29-1 and TRBJ1-1 gives the whole variable domain SAVISQKPSRDICQRGTSLTIQCQVDSQVTMMFWYRQQPGQSLTLIATANQGSEATYESGFVIDKFPISRPNLTFSTLTVSNMSPEDSSIYLCSAGQGVAEAFFGQGTRLTVV.

The gene calls are TRBV7-2 and TRBJ2-7; 9 nucleotides agree with TRBD2. CDR3 length: 18 amino acids. V trimming: 6 bases; J trimming: 6 bases; junction bases outside the gene matches: 21. Germline lookup yields CDR1 SGHTA and CDR2 FQGNSA. CDR3 in amino acids: CASSSRPAGGGGGVEQYF. CDR3 DNA sequence: TGTGCCAGCAGTTCCAGACCAGCGGGAGGAGGAGGAGGAGTCGAGCAGTACTTC.

The CDR3 sequence is CASSGGRWADTQYF. The CDR3 DNA reads TGTGCCAGCAGTGGCGGGAGATGGGCAGATACGCAGTATTTT. The rearrangement links TRBV25-1 to TRBJ2-3, with 7 bases fitting TRBD2. Germline trimming cut 4 bases from V and 4 bases from J; bases unmatched to any gene: 5. Per germline, CDR1 MGHDK and CDR2 SYGVNS. This CDR3 comprises 14 residues. Looking up the rest from reference TRBV25-1 and TRBJ2-3 gives the full variable domain: EADIYQTPRYLVIGTGKKITLECSQTMGHDKMYWYQQDPGMELHLIHYSYGVNSTEKGDLSSESTVSRIRTEHFPLTLESARPSHTSQYLCASSGGRWADTQYFGPGTRLTVL.

The V and J genes are TRBV5-1 and TRBJ2-7, with D tentatively TRBD2 (5 bases). The CDR3 is made up of 13 amino acids. Germline V gene lookup returns CDR1 SGHRS and CDR2 YFSETQ. V dropped 1 base and J dropped 6 bases, with 11 bases sitting between them. CDR3 sequence reads: CASSLLGAGEQYF. The CDR3 DNA reads as TGCGCCAGCAGCTTGCTGGGAGCCGGCGAGCAGTACTTC.

This clone was counted ten times or more. V gene TRBV7-2 combines with J gene TRBJ2-3; 13 nucleotides agree with TRBD2. The CDR3 is 17 residues long. Germline V lookup: CDR1 SGHTA, CDR2 FQGNSA. With 5 bases clipped from V and 3 bases from J, the junction kept 8 bases outside the gene matches. The chain's CDR3 is CASSEGGTSGKTDTQYF. The CDR3 DNA is TGTGCCAGCAGCGAGGGGGGGACTAGCGGGAAAACAGATACGCAGTATTTT.

The chain employs TRBV28 and TRBJ2-7; TRBD2 agrees at 13 bases. V was clipped by 5 bases and J by 9 bases; unmatched bases: 13. The CDR3 is 16 residues long. Germline V gene sequence: CDR1 MDHEN, CDR2 SYDVKM. CDR3: CASSRTSGRLTTGQYF. Written as DNA, the CDR3 is TGTGCCAGCAGTCGGACTAGCGGGAGACTAACTACGGGGCAGTACTTC.

V and J are TRBV2 and TRBJ2-1; TRBD2 matches 10 bases. The CDR3 consists of 15 residues. Trimming took 7 bases from V and 7 from J; bases not matched to a gene: 10. Germline V CDR1 and CDR2: SNHLY, FYNNEI. The CDR3, as DNA: TGTGCCAGCACTCTCCCGGGACTAGCGAGAAATGAGCAGTTCTTC. It codes for CASTLPGLARNEQFF.

The chain carries TRBV2 and TRBJ2-7; 9 bases agree with TRBD2. Germline V lookup: CDR1 SNHLY, CDR2 FYNNEI. V shed 5 bases and J 3 bases; nucleotides not matched to a gene: 8. This CDR3 has 15 amino acids. In DNA form, the CDR3 reads TGTGCCAGCAGTAGGGAGCGGGGGGACATCTACGAGCAGTACTTC. This codes for CASSRERGDIYEQYF. Looking up the rest from reference TRBV2 and TRBJ2-7 gives the full variable domain: EPEVTQTPSHQVTQMGQEVILRCVPISNHLYFYWYRQILGQKVEFLVSFYNNEISEKSEIFDDQFSVERPDGSNFTLKIRSTKLEDSAMYFCASSRERGDIYEQYFGPGTRLTVT.

A word on this clone: Other DNA sequences from this sample encode an identical CDR3 as well. The CDR3 nucleotides are TGTGCCAGCAGCTCCGGGGGGGGAGGCCAAGAGACCCAGTACTTC. Protein sequence: CASSSGGGGQETQYF. The chain combines TRBV28 with TRBJ2-5, with 8 bases fitting TRBD2. Germline V gene lookup returns CDR1 MDHEN and CDR2 SYDVKM. V dropped 6 bases and J dropped 1; count of bases not matched to a gene: 7. The CDR3 is 15 residues long.

To note about this clone: Within the sample, other DNA sequences also encode this same CDR3. This sequence joins TRBV5-1 and TRBJ1-6; 9 nucleotides agree with TRBD1. Looked up from germline, CDR1 is SGHRS and CDR2 is YFSETQ. The CDR3 has 14 residues. V was pared by 5 bases and J by 5 bases, with 2 bases of the junction left unmatched. The CDR3 is CASRRTGDNSPLHF. CDR3 bases: TGCGCCAGCAGACGGACAGGGGATAATTCACCCCTCCACTTT.

The chain is built from TRBV7-9 and TRBJ1-1; D call uncertain. Looked up from germline, CDR1 is SEHNR and CDR2 is FQNEAQ (reference sequence). The CDR3 covers 12 residues. V was shortened by 6 bases and J by 3 bases, with 8 bases between the two germline ends. CDR3 amino acids: CASSLRYTEAFF. As DNA, the CDR3 is TGTGCCAGCAGTCTTCGGTACACTGAAGCTTTCTTT.

The CDR3 coding sequence is TGTGCCAGCAACCAGGGGGGCAGCAATCAGCCCCAGCATTTT. Encoded protein: CASNQGGSNQPQHF. The chain links TRBV18 to TRBJ1-5, with 7 bases that match TRBD1. Germline CDR1 is KGHSH and CDR2 is LQKENI. Unmatched junction bases numbered 5, after V lost 8 bases and J lost 1 base. This CDR3 is 14 amino acids long. The whole variable domain, remainder taken from reference TRBV18 and TRBJ1-5, is NAGVMQNPRHLVRRRGQEARLRCSPMKGHSHVYWYRQLPEEGLKFMVYLQKENIIDESGMPKERFSAEFPKEGPSILRIQQVVRGDSAAYFCASNQGGSNQPQHFGDGTRLSIL.

The rearrangement uses TRBV10-3 and TRBJ2-7; 8 positions agree with TRBD1. With V trimmed by 8 bases and J by 3 bases, 9 bases remained unmatched. Germline CDR1 ENHRY, CDR2 SYGVKD. CDR3 length: 14 residues. Here the CDR3 reads CAIGGTGLNYEQYF. CDR3 DNA: TGTGCCATCGGAGGGACAGGTCTGAACTACGAGCAGTACTTC.

The rearrangement uses TRBV24-1 and TRBJ2-2, with TRBD2 matching over 10 bases. V shed 3 bases, J shed 4 bases, and the junction held 4 bases outside the gene matches. CDR1 is KGHDR, CDR2 SFDVKD, per germline. The CDR3 totals 16 residues. CDR3: CATSDSTSGITGELFF. CDR3 in DNA: TGTGCCACCAGTGATAGCACTAGCGGGATCACCGGGGAGCTGTTTTTT.

The rearrangement joins TRBV11-2 to TRBJ2-7, with 7 nucleotides matching TRBD1. Germline values: CDR1 SGHAT, CDR2 FQNNGV. This CDR3 is built from 13 residues. V was pared by 5 bases and J by 3 bases, with 4 bases of the junction left unmatched. The CDR3 sequence: CASSPDRSYEQYF. The CDR3 nucleotides are TGTGCCAGCAGCCCGGACAGGAGCTACGAGCAGTACTTC.